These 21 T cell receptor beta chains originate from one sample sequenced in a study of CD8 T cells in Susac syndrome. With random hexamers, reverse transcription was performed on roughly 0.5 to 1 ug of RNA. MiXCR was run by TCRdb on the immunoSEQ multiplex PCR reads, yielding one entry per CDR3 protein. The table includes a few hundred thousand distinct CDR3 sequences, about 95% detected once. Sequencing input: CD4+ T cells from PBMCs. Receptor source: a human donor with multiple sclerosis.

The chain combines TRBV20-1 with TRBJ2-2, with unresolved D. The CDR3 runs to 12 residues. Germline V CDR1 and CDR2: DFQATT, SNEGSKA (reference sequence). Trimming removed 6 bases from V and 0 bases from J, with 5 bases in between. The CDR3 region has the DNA TGCAGTGCCGACCCGAACACCGGGGAGCTGTTTTTT. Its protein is CSADPNTGELFF.

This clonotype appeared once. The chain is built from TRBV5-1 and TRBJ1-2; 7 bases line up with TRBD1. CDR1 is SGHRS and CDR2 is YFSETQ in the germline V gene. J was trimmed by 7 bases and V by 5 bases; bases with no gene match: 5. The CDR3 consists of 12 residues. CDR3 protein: CASRDTGVGYTF. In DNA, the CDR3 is TGCGCCAGCAGGGACACAGGGGTTGGCTACACCTTC.

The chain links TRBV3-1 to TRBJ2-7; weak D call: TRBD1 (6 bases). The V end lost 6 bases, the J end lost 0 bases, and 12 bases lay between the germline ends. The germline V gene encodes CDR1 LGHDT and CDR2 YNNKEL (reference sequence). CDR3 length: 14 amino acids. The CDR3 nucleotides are TGTGCCAGCAGGTACAGGGCGAGCTCCTACGAGCAGTACTTC. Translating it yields CASRYRASSYEQYF.

The CDR3 spells CASSDWGIVGYTF. CDR3 coding DNA: TGTGCCAGCAGTGATTGGGGTATCGTGGGCTACACCTTC. The V and J genes are TRBV25-1 and TRBJ1-2; no firm D call. Germline V lookup: CDR1 MGHDK, CDR2 SYGVNS. Trimming pared 3 bases from V and 8 bases from J, leaving 13 bases between. The CDR3 runs 13 residues.

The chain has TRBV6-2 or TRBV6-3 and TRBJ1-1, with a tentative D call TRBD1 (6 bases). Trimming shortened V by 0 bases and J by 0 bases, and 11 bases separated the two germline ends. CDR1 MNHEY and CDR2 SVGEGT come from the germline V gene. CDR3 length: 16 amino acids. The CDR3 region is CASSYSEGQLNTEAFF. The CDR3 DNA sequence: TGTGCCAGCAGTTACTCGGAAGGACAGTTGAACACTGAAGCTTTCTTT.

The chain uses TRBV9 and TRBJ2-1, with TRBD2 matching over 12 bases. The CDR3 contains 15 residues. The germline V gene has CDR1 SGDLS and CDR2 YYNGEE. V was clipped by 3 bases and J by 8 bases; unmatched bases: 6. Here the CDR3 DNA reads TGTGCCAGCAGCGCCGGACTAGCGGGGCCCGATGAGCAGTTCTTC. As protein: CASSAGLAGPDEQFF.

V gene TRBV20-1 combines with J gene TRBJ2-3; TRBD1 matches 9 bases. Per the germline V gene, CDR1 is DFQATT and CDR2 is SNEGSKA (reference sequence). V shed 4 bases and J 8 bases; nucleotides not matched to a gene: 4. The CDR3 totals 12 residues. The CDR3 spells CSAKQTGGTQYF. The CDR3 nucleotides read TGCAGTGCTAAGCAGACAGGGGGTACGCAGTATTTT.

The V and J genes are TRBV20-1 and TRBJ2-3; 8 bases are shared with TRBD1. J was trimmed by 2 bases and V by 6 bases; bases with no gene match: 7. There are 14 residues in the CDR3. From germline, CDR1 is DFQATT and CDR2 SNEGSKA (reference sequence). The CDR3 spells CSATPGQDTDTQYF. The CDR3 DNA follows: TGCAGTGCAACTCCGGGACAGGACACAGATACGCAGTATTTT.

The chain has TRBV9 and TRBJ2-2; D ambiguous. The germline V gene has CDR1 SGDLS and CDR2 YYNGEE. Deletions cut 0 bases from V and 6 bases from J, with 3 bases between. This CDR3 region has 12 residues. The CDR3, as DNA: TGTGCCAGCAGCGTAGAGGCCGGGGAGCTGTTTTTT. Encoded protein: CASSVEAGELFF.

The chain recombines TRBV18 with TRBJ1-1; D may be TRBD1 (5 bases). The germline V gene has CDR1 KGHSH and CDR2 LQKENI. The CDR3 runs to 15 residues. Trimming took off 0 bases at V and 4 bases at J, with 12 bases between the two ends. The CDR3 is CASSPPPGVITEAFF. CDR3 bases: TGTGCCAGCTCACCACCTCCGGGGGTGATCACTGAAGCTTTCTTT. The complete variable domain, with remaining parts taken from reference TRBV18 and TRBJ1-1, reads NAGVMQNPRHLVRRRGQEARLRCSPMKGHSHVYWYRQLPEEGLKFMVYLQKENIIDESGMPKERFSAEFPKEGPSILRIQQVVRGDSAAYFCASSPPPGVITEAFFGQGTRLTVV.

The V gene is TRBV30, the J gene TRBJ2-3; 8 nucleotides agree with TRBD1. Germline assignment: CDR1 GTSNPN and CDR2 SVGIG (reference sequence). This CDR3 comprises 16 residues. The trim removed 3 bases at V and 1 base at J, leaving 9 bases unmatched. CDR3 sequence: CAWRARTGPGTDTQYF. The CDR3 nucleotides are TGTGCCTGGAGAGCAAGGACAGGGCCGGGCACAGATACGCAGTATTTT.

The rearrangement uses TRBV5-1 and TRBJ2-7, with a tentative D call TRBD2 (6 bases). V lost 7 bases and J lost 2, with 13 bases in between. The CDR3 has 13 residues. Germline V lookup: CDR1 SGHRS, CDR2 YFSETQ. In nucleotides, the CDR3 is TGCGCCAGCGCATGGACGGGAGCCTACGAGCAGTACTTC. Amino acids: CASAWTGAYEQYF. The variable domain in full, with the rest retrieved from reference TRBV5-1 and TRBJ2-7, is KAGVTQTPRYLIKTRGQQVTLSCSPISGHRSVSWYQQTPGQGLQFLFEYFSETQRNKGNFPGRFSGRQFSNSRSEMNVSTLELGDSALYLCASAWTGAYEQYFGPGTRLTVT.

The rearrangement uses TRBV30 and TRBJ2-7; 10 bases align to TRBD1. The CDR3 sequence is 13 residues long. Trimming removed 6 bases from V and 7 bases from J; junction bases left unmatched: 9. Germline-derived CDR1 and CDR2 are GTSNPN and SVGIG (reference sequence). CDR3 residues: CACTRDRGREQYF. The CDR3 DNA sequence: TGTGCCTGCACCCGGGACAGGGGAAGGGAGCAGTACTTC.

The CDR3 loop is CASSYSAVDGYTF. For the CDR3, the DNA is TGTGCCAGCAGTTACTCGGCCGTAGATGGCTACACCTTC. The chain employs TRBV6-5 and TRBJ1-2; no clear D gene. The CDR3 length is 13 residues. V gave up 0 bases and J gave up 6 bases, with 8 bases separating them. The germline V gene has CDR1 MNHEY and CDR2 SVGAGI.

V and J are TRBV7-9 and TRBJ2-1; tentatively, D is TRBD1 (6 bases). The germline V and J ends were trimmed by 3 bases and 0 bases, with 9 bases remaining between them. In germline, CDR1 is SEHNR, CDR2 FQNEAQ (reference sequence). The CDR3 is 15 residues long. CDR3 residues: CASSFVGGSYNEQFF. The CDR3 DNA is TGTGCCAGCAGCTTCGTAGGGGGCTCCTACAATGAGCAGTTCTTC.

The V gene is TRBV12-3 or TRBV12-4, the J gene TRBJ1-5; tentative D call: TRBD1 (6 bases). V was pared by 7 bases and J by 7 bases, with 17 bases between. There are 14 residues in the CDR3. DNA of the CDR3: TGTGCCAGCAACCAACAGGGCGGCGGCCAGCCCCAGCATTTT. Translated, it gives CASNQQGGGQPQHF.

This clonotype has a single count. CDR3 amino acids: CSAAGTSLAEAFF. CDR3 bases: TGCAGTGCGGCAGGGACCTCTTTGGCTGAAGCTTTCTTT. The V and J genes are TRBV20-1 and TRBJ1-1, with a tentative D call TRBD1 (5 bases). With 6 bases removed from V and 6 bases from J, the gap between germline ends came to 17 bases. This CDR3 comprises 13 residues. Looked up from germline, CDR1 is DFQATT and CDR2 is SNEGSKA (reference sequence).

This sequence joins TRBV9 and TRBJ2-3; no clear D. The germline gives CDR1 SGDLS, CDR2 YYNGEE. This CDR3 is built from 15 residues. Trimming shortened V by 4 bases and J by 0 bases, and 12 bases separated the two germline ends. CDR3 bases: TGTGCCAGCAGCTCCAGGATGACTAGCACAGATACGCAGTATTTT. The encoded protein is CASSSRMTSTDTQYF.

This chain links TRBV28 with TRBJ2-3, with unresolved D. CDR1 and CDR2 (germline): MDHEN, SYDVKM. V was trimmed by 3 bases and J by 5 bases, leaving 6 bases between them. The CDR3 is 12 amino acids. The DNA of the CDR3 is TGTGCCAGCAGTTTCTTCATAGATACGCAGTATTTT. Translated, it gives CASSFFIDTQYF.

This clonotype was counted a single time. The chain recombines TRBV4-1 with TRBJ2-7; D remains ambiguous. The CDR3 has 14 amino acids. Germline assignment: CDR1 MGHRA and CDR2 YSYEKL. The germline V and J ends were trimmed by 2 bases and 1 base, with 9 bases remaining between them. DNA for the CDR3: TGCGCCAGCAGCCAACCCGGCCGTTCCTACGAGCAGTACTTC. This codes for CASSQPGRSYEQYF.

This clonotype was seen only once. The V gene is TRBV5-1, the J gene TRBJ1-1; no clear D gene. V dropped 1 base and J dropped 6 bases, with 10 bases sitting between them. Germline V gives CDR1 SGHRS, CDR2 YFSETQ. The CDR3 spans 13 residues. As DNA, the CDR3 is TGCGCCAGCAGCTTGTCTCCTTCGGCTGAAGCTTTCTTT. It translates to CASSLSPSAEAFF. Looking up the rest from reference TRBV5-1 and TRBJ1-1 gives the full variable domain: KAGVTQTPRYLIKTRGQQVTLSCSPISGHRSVSWYQQTPGQGLQFLFEYFSETQRNKGNFPGRFSGRQFSNSRSEMNVSTLELGDSALYLCASSLSPSAEAFFGQGTRLTVV.